This entry features one TCR beta chain sequence. Its antigen is as yet unknown. Germline V gene sequence: CDR1 SNHLY, CDR2 FYNNEI. The CDR3 totals 14 residues. V was cut by 6 bases and J by 2 bases, with 14 bases left in between. This sample stems from a study of tumor and adjacent non-tumor tissue in lung cancer. Study as a whole: The cohort had about a dozen adenocarcinoma, 2 squamous cell and 1 small cell patients. About 4.17 million productive TCRbeta reads were obtained per sample on average.

Study results and caveats: Tumor repertoires had a smaller top 100 clone share than normal lung.

The template was RNA from unsorted bulk tissue. A modified ARM-PCR protocol with three rounds of nested PCR amplified TCRbeta. Each CDR3 protein is one row after TCRdb ran MiXCR on the multiplex PCR reads. The repertoire includes tens of thousands of distinct CDR3 sequences, 72% of them detected once, and around 9.6% sits in the top ten. The chain employs TRBV2 and TRBJ2-7; possible D gene TRBD1, 6 bases. This TCR derives from a woman aged 40 to 50 with non-small cell lung cancer. Sequenced input: lung tumor tissue. The CDR3: CASRGDTGTYEQYF. The CDR3 coding sequence is TGTGCCAGCAGGGGGGACACAGGGACCTACGAGCAGTACTTC.